This T cell receptor (beta chain) was obtained from a study of blood T cell repertoires in COVID-19. Germline values: CDR1 SQVTM, CDR2 ANQGSEA. The CDR3 runs 13 residues. Trimming at V came to 6 bases and at J to 6 bases, leaving 7 bases not matched to a gene. Clones were read by immunoSEQ multiplex PCR, and TCRdb kept only the in-frame ones, dropping some. Here the sample spans roughly 73,000 clones, around 86% being singletons. The chain has TRBV29-1 and TRBJ1-1, with 10 bases matching TRBD1. The sequenced sample consisted of peripheral blood. This clonotype was sampled from a woman over 75 with active or convalescent COVID-19. The CDR3 sequence is CSVDRGLTSEAFF. CDR3 sequence (DNA): TGCAGCGTAGACAGGGGGCTAACGTCTGAAGCTTTCTTT.